Detailed here is one T cell receptor (beta chain). Its antigen target is currently unknown. Base qualities are not provided; no much larger clone lies one nucleotide away. This sample was included in a study of blood T cell repertoires in COVID-19 (dated by TCRdb to about 2020). For the study in its entirety: The collaborator samples originated in the United States, Italy and Spain and spanned the acute and convalescent phases of COVID-19. A freely available public database, intended as a resource for researchers studying the immune response to SARS-CoV-2, is where the repertoires were released. A de-identified subject ID, COVID-19 status, age in years and sex were almost always included in the sample metadata. The prospective study material was composed of cDNA or gDNA derived from T cells, B-cell-depleted T cells, or PBMCs. HLA class I and class II types, where available, came from metadata supplied by the sample provider rather than from assay-based typing. The samples were drawn from two sources: the first 160 participants of the ongoing ImmuneRACE study, and about 1,300 subjects contributed by 6 global collaborators. Subjects who had been exposed to COVID-19, were actively infected with it, or had recovered from it provided the deeply sampled blood TCRbeta repertoires that made up the dataset. Broad study findings and their caveats: The quantity of clinical and demographic metadata differed by source and by participant and was supplied without curation.

The germline V gene (reference sequence) specifies SGHNT as CDR1 and YYREEE as CDR2. Ends trimmed: V by 10 bases, J by 1 base; bases unmatched to a gene: 9. Inclusive of the bounding cysteine and phenylalanine, the CDR3 is 16 residues long. CDR3 DNA only is kept here, 48 bases in frame from base 1. TCRbeta CDR3 regions were amplified from genomic DNA by means of the immunoSEQ Assay, a bias-controlled multiplex PCR. In the authors' own workflow: Within the assay, amplification of reference gene primers was used to estimate how many nucleated cells each sample contained. To quantify the absolute abundance of each unique TCRbeta CDR3 rearrangement, sequence reads were collapsed and filtered. Productive Simpson clonality was computed per sample as the square root of Simpson's diversity index over productive rearrangements. TCRdb stores this immuneACCESS table with in-frame sequences only. Part of the clones is absent; in the studies checked, under half of the shortfall reflects unresolved V genes, and no reason is known for the rest. V and J calls and clone size come straight from that table; D and trimming were deduced from the DNA. Counted in this sample were 300,000 to 400,000 clones; about nine tenths of them appeared once. Roughly 6.3% of the sample goes to the ten largest clones.

One collaborating source in Seattle enrolled patients during active infection and followed them longitudinally through the course of disease. The collaborating institutions used their own protocols to collect whole blood in K2EDTA tubes. For TCRbeta analysis, collaborators shipped samples in one of three forms: frozen whole blood, isolated PBMCs, or DNA extracted from either of those sample types. The TCR was taken from a woman between 50 and 59 years old with COVID-19, enrolled during active disease. The sequenced material came from peripheral blood. The V gene is TRBV5-4 and the J gene is TRBJ1-6; 9 bases in the middle match TRBD1. The nucleotides are TGTGCCCCGACAGGGGGTTCAAGGTCCTATAATTCACCCCTCCACTTT. Translated, it gives CAPTGGSRSYNSPLHF.